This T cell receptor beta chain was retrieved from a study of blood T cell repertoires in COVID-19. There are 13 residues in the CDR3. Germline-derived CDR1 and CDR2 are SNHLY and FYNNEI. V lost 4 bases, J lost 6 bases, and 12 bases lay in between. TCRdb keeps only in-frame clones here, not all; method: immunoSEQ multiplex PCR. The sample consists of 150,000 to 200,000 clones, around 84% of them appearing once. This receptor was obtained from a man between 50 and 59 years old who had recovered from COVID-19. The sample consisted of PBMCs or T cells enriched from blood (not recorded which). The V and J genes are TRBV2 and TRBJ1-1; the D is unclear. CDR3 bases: TGTGCCAGCAGTGTTGGCGGGTCGGCTGAAGCTTTCTTT. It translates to CASSVGGSAEAFF.